The text below deals with one TCR beta chain. Its cognate antigen is unknown. The data are from a study of cytomegalovirus exposure and HLA in healthy donors. Study-wide background: Among the roughly 370 genotyped donors, 70% to 85% were placed in the Caucasian-associated ancestry cluster.

The PCR employed 60 Vbeta primers together with 13 Jbeta primers. Only in-frame clones appear in the TCRdb table, and some are missing; sequencing was by immunoSEQ multiplex PCR. The table lists some 130,000 clones, 75% to 85% of them singletons. Regarding the study as a whole: Highest at DRB1 and lowest at HLA-C, TCR association rates differed among HLA loci in a later analysis. No immune exposure information besides CMV serostatus was available. Productive rates of about 87% or about 30% were seen for most TCR beta V segments in an earlier analysis.

V was clipped by 6 bases and J by 2 bases, with 14 bases between them. CDR1 and CDR2 from the germline V gene are SGHTA and FQGNSA. The CDR3 contains 15 residues. The sequencing input was PBMCs. The chain combines TRBV7-2 with TRBJ1-5; D might be TRBD1 (6 bases). The sequence derives from a man aged 40-55 years in good health and CMV-seronegative. The chain's CDR3 is CASSLTGWGNQPQHF. CDR3 nucleotide sequence: TGTGCCAGCAGTCTGACAGGTTGGGGCAATCAGCCCCAGCATTTT.